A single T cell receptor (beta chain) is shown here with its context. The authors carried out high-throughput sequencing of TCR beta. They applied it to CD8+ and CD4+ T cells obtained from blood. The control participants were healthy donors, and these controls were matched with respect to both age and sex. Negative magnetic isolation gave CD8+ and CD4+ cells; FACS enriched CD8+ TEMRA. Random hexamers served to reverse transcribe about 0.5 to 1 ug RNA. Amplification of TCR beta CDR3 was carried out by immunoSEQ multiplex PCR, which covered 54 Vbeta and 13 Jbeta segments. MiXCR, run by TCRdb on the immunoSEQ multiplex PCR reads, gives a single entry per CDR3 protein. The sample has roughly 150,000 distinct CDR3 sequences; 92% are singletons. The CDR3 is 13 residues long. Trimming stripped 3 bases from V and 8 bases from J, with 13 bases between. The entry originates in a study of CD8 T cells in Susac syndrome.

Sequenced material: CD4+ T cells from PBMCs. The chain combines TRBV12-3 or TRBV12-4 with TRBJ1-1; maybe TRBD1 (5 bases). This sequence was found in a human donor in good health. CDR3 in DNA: TGTGCCAGCAGTTTGGCGGGGGACTCCGAAGCTTTCTTT. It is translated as CASSLAGDSEAFF.